Following are 8 T cell receptor beta chains from one sample sequenced in a study of blood T cell repertoires in COVID-19. Clones were read by immunoSEQ multiplex PCR, and TCRdb kept only the in-frame ones, dropping some. The sample yields some 110,000 clones, roughly nine tenths seen once. Sequenced material: peripheral blood. These receptors all come from a human donor in a cohort sampled during active COVID-19.

This clone was seen only a few times. This chain joins TRBV27 and TRBJ1-6; D gene ambiguous. The CDR3 extends over 17 amino acids. Germline CDR1 and CDR2: MNHEY and SMNVEV (reference sequence). Between the trimmed V and J ends, which lost 7 bases and 3 bases, there was a span of 19 bases. The CDR3 here is CASILDYSTLYNSPLHF. The CDR3 nucleotides are TGTGCCAGCATTCTAGATTATAGTACTCTCTATAATTCACCCCTCCACTTT.

This chain uses TRBV6-5 with TRBJ1-5; 7 positions match TRBD1. The CDR3 is 13 residues long. Germline V CDR1 and CDR2: MNHEY, SVGAGI. V trimming: 5 bases; J trimming: 4 bases; junction bases outside the gene matches: 2. The CDR3 coding sequence is TGTGCCAGCAGTCCAGGGGGAAATCAGCCCCAGCATTTT. Translation gives CASSPGGNQPQHF.

This chain links TRBV5-4 with TRBJ2-2; 7 nucleotides agree with TRBD1. The germline CDR1 and CDR2 sequences are SGHNT and YYREEE (reference sequence). V dropped 2 bases and J dropped 6; count of bases not matched to a gene: 1. The CDR3 contains 13 residues. The CDR3 loop reads CASSFRGSGELFF. The CDR3 nucleotides read TGTGCCAGCAGCTTCAGGGGGTCCGGGGAGCTGTTTTTT.

This sequence joins TRBV7-2 and TRBJ2-5; tentative D call: TRBD2 (5 bases). The CDR3 loop spans 16 amino acids. The germline CDR1 and CDR2 sequences are SGHTA and FQGNSA. V was pared by 1 base and J by 0 bases, with 12 bases between. CDR3 in DNA: TGTGCCAGCAGCTTAGATAGACGCGGGTACCAAGAGACCCAGTACTTC. It yields the protein CASSLDRRGYQETQYF. Based on the CDR3 plus reference TRBV7-2 and TRBJ2-5, the full variable domain is GAGVSQSPSNKVTEKGKDVELRCDPISGHTALYWYRQSLGQGLEFLIYFQGNSAPDKSGLPSDRFSAERTGGSVSTLTIQRTQQEDSAVYLCASSLDRRGYQETQYFGPGTRLLVL.

This sequence joins TRBV2 and TRBJ1-3; 7 bases match TRBD1. V trimming: 6 bases; J trimming: 8 bases; junction bases outside the gene matches: 4. Germline CDR1 reads SNHLY; CDR2 reads FYNNEI. The CDR3 runs 12 residues. CDR3: CASRQGIDTIYF. CDR3 DNA: TGTGCCAGCAGACAGGGGATAGACACCATATATTTT.

The chain is built from TRBV28 and TRBJ2-1, with 7 bases identical to TRBD1. V lost 6 bases to trimming and J lost 5 bases; unmatched junction nucleotides: 13. CDR1 is MDHEN, CDR2 SYDVKM, per germline. The CDR3 sequence is 16 residues long. The CDR3 DNA reads TGTGCCAGCAGAATAGACACCGGGACAGACAACAATGAGCAGTTCTTC. This gives the protein CASRIDTGTDNNEQFF.

The chain links TRBV28 to TRBJ2-1; D not certain. The V and J ends lost 2 bases and 5 bases respectively, with 16 bases between them. CDR1 and CDR2 from the germline V gene are MDHEN and SYDVKM. The CDR3 has 16 residues. The CDR3: CASSLSQPPGDNEQFF. The CDR3 DNA reads as TGTGCCAGCAGTTTAAGTCAGCCCCCGGGTGACAATGAGCAGTTCTTC.

This clone was seen more than once but under ten times. The chain combines TRBV7-2 with TRBJ2-7, with D perhaps TRBD1 (5 bases). V lost 5 bases and J lost 6, with 26 bases in between. This CDR3 has 17 residues. Germline CDR1 SGHTA, CDR2 FQGNSA. The CDR3 protein is CASSLQWRSWQGREQYF. Here the CDR3 DNA reads TGTGCCAGCAGCCTTCAATGGCGCAGTTGGCAGGGCCGCGAGCAGTACTTC.